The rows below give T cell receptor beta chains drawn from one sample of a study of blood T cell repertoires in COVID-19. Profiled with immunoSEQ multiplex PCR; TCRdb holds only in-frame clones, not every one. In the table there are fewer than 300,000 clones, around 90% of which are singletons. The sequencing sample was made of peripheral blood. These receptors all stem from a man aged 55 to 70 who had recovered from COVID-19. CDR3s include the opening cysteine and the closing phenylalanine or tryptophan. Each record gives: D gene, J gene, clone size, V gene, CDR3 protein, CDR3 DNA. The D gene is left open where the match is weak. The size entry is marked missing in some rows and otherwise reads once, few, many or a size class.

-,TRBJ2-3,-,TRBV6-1,CASSEAGQTSTDTQYF,TGTGCCAGCAGTGAAGCGGGGCAGACTAGCACAGATACGCAGTATTTT
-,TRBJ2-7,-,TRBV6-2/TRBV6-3,CASSTGPSYEQYF,TGTGCCAGCAGTACAGGGCCTTCCTACGAGCAGTACTTC
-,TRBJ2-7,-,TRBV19,CASSIVVGGVYEQYF,TGTGCCAGTAGTATAGTTGTTGGGGGCGTCTACGAGCAGTACTTC
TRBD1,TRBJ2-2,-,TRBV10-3,CAIRRGQGAGELFF,TGTGCCATCAGGAGGGGACAGGGTGCCGGGGAGCTGTTTTTT
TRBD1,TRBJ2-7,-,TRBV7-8,CASSLPGGAYEQYF,TGTGCCAGCAGCCTCCCAGGGGGCGCTTACGAGCAGTACTTC
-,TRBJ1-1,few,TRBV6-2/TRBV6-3,CASSYEGMNTEAFF,TGTGCCAGCAGTTACGAGGGCATGAACACTGAAGCTTTCTTT
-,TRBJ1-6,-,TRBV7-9,CASSEPDRYSPLHF,TGTGCCAGCAGCGAACCCGACAGGTATTCACCCCTCCACTTT
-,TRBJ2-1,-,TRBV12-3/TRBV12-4,CASVRRGEQFF,TGTGCCAGCGTTAGACGCGGTGAGCAGTTCTTC
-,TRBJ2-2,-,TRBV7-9,CASSLGLPFPGELFF,TGTGCCAGCAGCTTGGGACTGCCGTTCCCCGGGGAGCTGTTTTTT
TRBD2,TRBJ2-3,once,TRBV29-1,CSAGTSGGVDTQYF,TGCAGCGCCGGGACTAGCGGGGGGGTAGATACGCAGTATTTT
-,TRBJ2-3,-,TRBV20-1,CSGASTDTQYF,TGCAGCGGTGCAAGCACAGATACGCAGTATTTT
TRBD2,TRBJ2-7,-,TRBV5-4,CASSRWAGESYEQYF,TGTGCCAGTTCCCGTTGGGCGGGAGAATCCTACGAGCAGTACTTC
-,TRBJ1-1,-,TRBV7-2,CASSSRPPGQNTEAFF,TGTGCCAGCAGCTCCCGACCTCCGGGACAGAACACTGAAGCTTTCTTT
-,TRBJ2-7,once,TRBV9,CASSPVGGATPGPEQYF,TGTGCCAGCAGCCCCGTCGGAGGGGCCACTCCGGGCCCCGAGCAGTACTTC